The entry below describes one TCR beta chain. There is no known antigen for this receptor. Given a much more abundant clone one base away, this may be a read error. V and J are trimmed by 7 bases and 7 bases, and the gene matches miss 9 bases of the junction. The germline V gene provides CDR1 SQVTM and CDR2 ANQGSEA. The CDR3 goes from the cysteine to the phenylalanine over 13 residues. The retained sequence is limited to the CDR3, 39 bases, with the frame set at the first base. Systemically healthy Caucasian individuals from Russia, 35 to 50 in total and aged roughly 6 to 100 years, were included as donors. Roughly 10 milliliters of peripheral blood were drawn from each donor into EDTA-treated Vacutainer tubes. Ficoll-Paque density-gradient centrifugation was used to isolate PBMCs, with at least 7 million per sample. Total RNA was extracted from PBMCs with Trizol reagent, with at least 6 micrograms obtained per sample. For every donor, flow cytometry on a PBMC aliquot measured the percentage of naive CD45RAhigh/CD27high T cells.

These data belong to a study of blood T cells in healthy people across ages (dated by TCRdb to the mid-2010s). Background on the whole study: Template switching captured roughly one uniquely barcoded TCR beta cDNA molecule per two T cells in model experiments. Age-related changes in TCR beta repertoire diversity were measured in the study by deep sequencing normalized with unique cDNA molecular identifiers. Donors were grouped into four age groups: young (average 16 years), middle-aged (39), aged (around 66) and long-lived (just over 80). For two donors (one aged 18 to 29 and one aged 80 or older), the study analyzed two additional independent replicas of 1 million unique cDNA reads from the same blood draw. Overall results and qualifications from the work: Because profiling used bulk unsorted PBMCs, naive and antigen-experienced compartments could not be compared conclusively. The long-lived group showed more naive CD4+ T cells, fewer expanded clones and increased TCR diversity than the aged group, suggesting age selection. Because the CMV infection status of the donors was unknown, age-related changes in expanded clonotypes may potentially have been confounded. Estimates of total diversity based on one million sequenced T cells were considered lower bounds and underestimates. Observed TCR beta diversity per million T cells fell roughly linearly with age, and a significant reduction was already apparent by age around 40. A strong correlation was found between observed TCR beta diversity and the percentage of naive T cells measured by flow cytometry.

Libraries were prepared through 5' RACE. Sequenced on an Illumina HiSeq 2500. The second PCR ran for roughly 6 to 11 cycles and used a J-beta primer mix along with a sample-barcoded 5' primer. A unique molecular identifier was introduced onto each TCR beta cDNA molecule by a template-switch 5' adaptor carrying 12 random nucleotides. Each sample yielded at least 3 million CDR3-containing paired-end reads. First-strand cDNA was synthesized from all RNA with the Mint cDNA synthesis kit, primed by a TRBC-specific oligonucleotide. Following uracil-DNA glycosylase treatment, all cDNA underwent a first 18-cycle PCR with the universal primers M1SS and BC2_uni_R. In the paper's pipeline: For normalization, 1 million high-quality reads were randomly selected from each sample, with every read carrying a distinct molecular identifier. Instead of being binned into consensus sequences, reads with shared molecular identifiers were discarded. MiTCR, set to a Q25 quality threshold and the strictest error-elimination algorithm, was used for CDR3 identification, clonotype clustering and error correction. A nonparametric unseen species model with Euler transformation was used to estimate a lower bound on total TCR beta diversity. Through fastp at Q25 and MiXCR, TCRdb rebuilt clones from the public reads, retaining in-frame beta chains. Rows are unified per CDR3 protein, each entry keeping the most common DNA and genes. The V and J calls and clone size come from TCRdb's table, not from the authors' own analysis. Here the sample has about 1 million distinct CDR3 sequences; roughly a quarter occur a single time. The ten largest clonotypes hold 0.75% of the sample.

The same data also went into a second study, on T cells of mothers and their children. In that second paper, the authors write: The donors were nine systemically healthy Caucasian individuals, made up of three mothers and their six children. cDNA synthesis used all of the extracted RNA, with around 1.5 ug of RNA in each 15 ul reaction. In the second PCR, sample barcodes and 2-4 random nucleotides were introduced via the M1S primer. More than 8.5 million TCR beta CDR3 reads were obtained from each mother, and about 3 million reads were obtained from each child. In both related and unrelated pairs, thymic selection shapes the output of TCR recombination in a similar way, with inherited differences having only a minor effect. Related mother-child pairs always showed normalized repertoire overlap that was slightly higher than in unrelated mother-child pairs, though the difference was never significant. No persistent microchimeric T cell clones were found, with a detection sensitivity of around 100 clones per million clonotypes. In the study, deep NGS was used to compare the TCR beta repertoires of mothers and children, and features distinguishing related mother-child pairs from unrelated individuals were sought. The mean age was roughly 36 +/- 4 years for the mothers and about 12 +/- 4 years for the children. After adapters were ligated using NEBNext reagents, the libraries underwent 100+100 nt paired-end sequencing on an Illumina HiSeq 2000. To prevent cross-contamination, the mother and child libraries were prepared one month apart and sequenced in separate runs. Between roughly 450,000 and 2,000,000 distinct TCR beta clonotypes were identified per donor. Naive TCR beta clonotypes were estimated from low-frequency clonotypes matched to each donor's FACS-determined naive share, without sorting.

The chain links TRBV29-1 with TRBJ1-1, with TRBD1 matching 10 junction bases. The clonotype originates from a girl aged 2-9 years in good health. Sequencing was done on a sample of blood. The CDR3 loop reads CSASRQGAGEAFF. The nucleotide sequence reads as follows: TGCAGCGCTTCCAGACAGGGGGCAGGTGAAGCTTTCTTT.